This TCR beta chain was identified during a study of low-dose radiotherapy and immunotherapy resistance in tumors. Background on the study: Members of Cohort 1 were treated with 0.5 Gy per fraction every 2 weeks. The prescribed total PTV dose was 6.5 Gy. Across 26 weeks, 13 Gy in total went to Cohort 2, delivered as 1 Gy per fraction every two weeks.

The treatment that donors received included nivolumab, ipilimumab, aspirin, low-dose cyclophosphamide and low-dose radiotherapy. Enrollment required an advanced solid tumor negative for tumor-infiltrating lymphocytes. First-strand cDNA relied on TRAV- and TRBV-specific primers spanning alpha and beta chains. Both a constant-region primer and a V-primer adapter served to amplify TCRs across 15 to 20 PCR cycles. TCRdb passed the reads through MiXCR, listing each CDR3 protein once. The table shows 14,000 to 15,000 distinct CDR3 sequences, with roughly 50% occurring only once. The sequence derives from a human donor with advanced metastatic prostate, ovarian, gallbladder or colorectal cancer (not recorded which). This table probably holds off-target reads from a library built for another chain.

This CDR3 is CASSRGGANTEAFF. CDR3 DNA: TGCGCCAGCAGCAGAGGGGGCGCGAACACTGAAGCTTTCTTT. This rearrangement joins TRBV4-1 to TRBJ1-1, with 7 nucleotides matching TRBD1. The CDR3 consists of 14 residues. Germline V CDR1 and CDR2: MGHRA, YSYEKL. Losses at the gene ends were 5 bases for V and 1 base for J; bases not matched to a gene: 4.